The subject of this entry is one TCR beta chain. The sample comes from a study of blood T cell repertoires in COVID-19. Study details: Whether acute or convalescent, the COVID-19 samples came from the United States, Italy and Spain. In each case, the material was cDNA or gDNA derived from T cells, B-cell-depleted T cells, or PBMCs.

Study processing details: Researchers report that nucleated cell counts were estimated from reference gene primer amplification. The repertoire was sequenced with immunoSEQ multiplex PCR; TCRdb's copy has only in-frame clones and lacks some. V and J calls and clone size are as listed in that table; D and trimming were resolved from the DNA. The sample shows about 130,000 clones, approximately 80% of them seen only once. V was clipped by 3 bases and J by 5 bases; unmatched bases: 5. This CDR3 comprises 14 residues. CDR1 is SGDLS, CDR2 YYNGEE, per germline. The source material was peripheral blood. The genes are TRBV9 and TRBJ1-5; TRBD1 aligns across 7 bases. The receptor was derived from a woman aged 55-69 years with acute or convalescent COVID-19. The CDR3 nucleotides are TGTGCCAGCAGCGCGTCAGGGGGGTATCAGCCCCAGCATTTT. As protein: CASSASGGYQPQHF.